This T cell receptor (beta chain) was sequenced for a study of siplizumab effects on memory and regulatory T cells. Sequencing used immunoSEQ multiplex PCR; TCRdb keeps in-frame clones, though not all of them. The sample has 80,000 to 95,000 clones; roughly 94% are singletons. Notes on the study in general: Fewer alloreactive sequences mapped to unstimulated CD4+ memory cells under siplizumab. Where siplizumab was present, mappable alloreactive CD4+ clones averaged about 65% Treg-derived, compared with roughly 30% in controls. Researchers did not confirm the suppressive function of proliferating Tregs from siplizumab cultures. Naive T cells looked more diverse than memory cells, and they looked like major contributors to the alloresponse.

For this clone: Its antigen is unidentified.

The V gene's germline CDR1 is MNHEY and CDR2 SMNVEV (reference sequence). This CDR3 has 15 amino acids. Trimming left V 5 bases short and J 6 bases short, with 19 bases between. Source material: CD8+ T cells sorted from blood. The sequence derives from a human donor in good health. The chain joins TRBV27 to TRBJ1-2; tentatively, D is TRBD1 (5 bases). CDR3 residues: CASSSGTPDVNGYTF. DNA for the CDR3: TGTGCCAGCAGTAGCGGGACGCCTGATGTCAATGGCTACACCTTC.